This TCR beta chain was captured by sequencing in a study of blood T cells in healthy people across ages. This clonotype was seen once. What it recognizes is unknown. The authors ran a second PCR of roughly 6 to 12 cycles using a sample-barcoded 5' primer and a J-beta primer mix. Using its own MiXCR run on the 5' RACE reads, TCRdb lists one record per CDR3 protein. Among over a million distinct CDR3 sequences listed, roughly 45% were seen once. Study-level results: There was no known CMV status for donors, so expanded clonotype changes were possibly confounded. Whereas aged donors had fewer naive CD4+ cells, long-lived donors had more of them and higher diversity.

The germline V gene encodes CDR1 GTSNPN and CDR2 SVGIG (reference sequence). Trimming removed 4 bases at V and 9 bases at J, with 16 bases between. This CDR3 region has 13 residues. The chain carries TRBV30 and TRBJ2-1; D remains ambiguous. The sequence came from a woman in her late teens or twenties in good health. Sequencing was done on a sample of blood. Written as DNA, the CDR3 is TGTGCCTGGACCCCCGGGCCTTCAAGTGAGCAGTTCTTC. It yields the protein CAWTPGPSSEQFF.